The 24 T cell receptor beta chains below come from one sample, sequenced in a study of shared clonotypes between healthy human individuals. Only in-frame clones appear in the TCRdb table, and some are missing; sequencing was by immunoSEQ multiplex PCR. The sample shows over a million clones, 98% to 99% of them seen only once. Material for sequencing was naive CD4+ T cells sorted from blood. The subset was: CD45RA+ positively selected. Source of these receptors: a man under 40 in good health.

The chain employs TRBV11-3 and TRBJ2-2; D unresolved. Germline lookup yields CDR1 SGHNT and CDR2 YENEEA. The germline V and J ends were trimmed by 2 bases and 5 bases, with 15 bases remaining between them. CDR3 length: 16 amino acids. The CDR3 nucleotides read TGTGCCAGCAGCTTAACATTCGGCGGTTGGACCGGGGAGCTGTTTTTT. Its translation: CASSLTFGGWTGELFF.

This clone was seen once. The chain recombines TRBV2 with TRBJ2-3, with no clear D. Trimming shortened V by 4 bases and J by 6 bases, and 11 bases separated the two germline ends. This CDR3 is built from 13 residues. In germline, CDR1 is SNHLY, CDR2 FYNNEI. The CDR3: CASSGAASDTQYF. The CDR3 DNA follows: TGTGCCAGCAGTGGGGCCGCCTCGGATACGCAGTATTTT.

The chain has TRBV18 and TRBJ1-1, with D unresolved. Germline V CDR1 and CDR2: KGHSH, LQKENI. CDR3 length: 14 residues. Trimming took 4 bases from V and 5 from J, leaving 14 bases between them. The CDR3 loop reads CASSLPPLLTEAFF. The DNA for the CDR3 is TGTGCCAGCTCACTTCCCCCCTTACTGACTGAAGCTTTCTTT.

This sequence joins TRBV18 and TRBJ1-5; D perhaps matches TRBD1 (6 bases). Germline CDR1 is KGHSH and CDR2 is LQKENI. This CDR3 contains 15 residues. V dropped 8 bases and J dropped 1 base, with 15 bases sitting between them. The CDR3 is CASTSNTGSNQPQHF. The CDR3 region has the DNA TGTGCCAGCACATCCAATACAGGGAGCAATCAGCCCCAGCATTTT.

CDR3 nucleotides: TGTGCCAGCTCACCATTTGGGGGGACAGGGGCGACCTACGAGCAGTACTTC. It encodes CASSPFGGTGATYEQYF. The chain combines TRBV18 with TRBJ2-7; 10 positions match TRBD1. CDR1 is KGHSH and CDR2 is LQKENI in the germline V gene. This CDR3 contains 17 residues. V lost 2 bases, J lost 2 bases, and 9 bases stayed unmatched. Filled out from reference TRBV18 and TRBJ2-7, the complete variable domain reads NAGVMQNPRHLVRRRGQEARLRCSPMKGHSHVYWYRQLPEEGLKFMVYLQKENIIDESGMPKERFSAEFPKEGPSILRIQQVVRGDSAAYFCASSPFGGTGATYEQYFGPGTRLTVT.

V gene TRBV5-1 combines with J gene TRBJ1-4, with D possibly TRBD1 on 5 matching bases. V shed 2 bases and J shed 4 bases, with 21 bases lying between them. Germline V lookup: CDR1 SGHRS, CDR2 YFSETQ. The CDR3 covers 18 residues. The CDR3 DNA is TGCGCCAGCAGCTTAAGGAGCGGCAGCAGGGCCGGTAATGAAAAACTGTTTTTT. Its translation is CASSLRSGSRAGNEKLFF.

The J gene is TRBJ2-1, the V gene TRBV30, with TRBD2 matching 7 bases. J was trimmed by 7 bases and V by 0 bases; bases with no gene match: 9. This CDR3 is built from 15 residues. Germline assignment: CDR1 GTSNPN and CDR2 SVGIG (reference sequence). In DNA, the CDR3 is TGTGCCTGGAGTGTACTTGTCTCCGGGGGGAATGAGCAGTTCTTC. Amino acids: CAWSVLVSGGNEQFF.

This chain links TRBV6-5 with TRBJ2-7; D may match TRBD1 or TRBD2 (5 bases each). The CDR3 covers 12 residues. The ends were cut back, 7 bases at V and 4 bases at J, with 11 bases in the middle. The V gene's germline CDR1 is MNHEY and CDR2 SVGAGI. The CDR3 nucleotides are TGTGCCAGCACCGGGGACGTTTACGAGCAGTACTTC. Translated: CASTGDVYEQYF.

J is TRBJ2-1 and V is TRBV7-9, with 10 bases aligning to TRBD2. Germline CDR1 reads SEHNR; CDR2 reads FQNEAQ (reference sequence). The V and J ends lost 1 base and 7 bases, in that order; junction bases with no gene match: 10. The length of the CDR3 is 17 residues. CDR3 nucleotides: TGTGCCAGCAGCTTAGGGGGTTTAGCGGGAGGTGTAAATGAGCAGTTCTTC. This sequence encodes CASSLGGLAGGVNEQFF. Using reference TRBV7-9 and TRBJ2-1 for the parts outside the CDR3, the full variable domain is DTGVSQNPRHKITKRGQNVTFRCDPISEHNRLYWYRQTLGQGPEFLTYFQNEAQLEKSRLLSDRFSAERPKGSFSTLEIQRTEQGDSAMYLCASSLGGLAGGVNEQFFGPGTRLTVL.

The chain carries TRBV6-1 and TRBJ2-7; 9 bases align to TRBD1. Trimming at V came to 2 bases and at J to 1 base, leaving 6 bases not matched to a gene. Germline V lookup: CDR1 MNHNS, CDR2 SASEGT. The CDR3 has 16 residues. The CDR3 loop reads CASSELGTGTSYEQYF. CDR3 in DNA: TGTGCCAGCAGTGAATTGGGGACAGGGACATCCTACGAGCAGTACTTC.

This chain uses TRBV25-1 with TRBJ2-1, with TRBD1 matching 7 bases. After removal of 11 bases from V and 12 bases from J, the junction contained 13 bases not matched to a gene. CDR3 length: 12 amino acids. The germline gives CDR1 MGHDK, CDR2 SYGVNS. The CDR3 loop reads CASGTTTGAQFF. The CDR3 bases are TGTGCCTCCGGGACAACCACAGGGGCGCAGTTCTTC.

The CDR3 spells CASSLQTFSGANVLTF. Here the CDR3 DNA reads TGTGCCAGCTCACTCCAGACCTTCTCTGGGGCCAACGTCCTGACTTTC. The V call is TRBV18, the J call TRBJ2-6; D remains unclear. The CDR3 spans 16 residues. CDR1 and CDR2 (germline): KGHSH, LQKENI. The ends were cut back, 4 bases at V and 0 bases at J, with 10 bases in the middle.

J is TRBJ1-5 and V is TRBV7-9, with D possibly being TRBD1 (6 bases). This CDR3 is 17 amino acids long. Trimming cost V 5 bases and J 4 bases, with 21 bases left between them. The germline gives CDR1 SEHNR, CDR2 FQNEAQ (reference sequence). CDR3 sequence: CASSPPFRRGVNQPQHF. The CDR3 DNA reads TGTGCCAGCAGCCCCCCCTTTCGCAGGGGTGTAAATCAGCCCCAGCATTTT.

The chain couples TRBV18 to TRBJ1-5; TRBD1 agrees at 8 bases. V was clipped by 6 bases and J by 7 bases; unmatched bases: 5. The CDR3 totals 13 residues. Germline lookup yields CDR1 KGHSH and CDR2 LQKENI. CDR3 amino acids: CASSRTGLQPQHF. The CDR3 DNA sequence: TGTGCCAGCTCCAGGACAGGGTTACAGCCCCAGCATTTT. The complete variable domain, with remaining parts taken from reference TRBV18 and TRBJ1-5, reads NAGVMQNPRHLVRRRGQEARLRCSPMKGHSHVYWYRQLPEEGLKFMVYLQKENIIDESGMPKERFSAEFPKEGPSILRIQQVVRGDSAAYFCASSRTGLQPQHFGDGTRLSIL.

V gene TRBV5-1 combines with J gene TRBJ2-7; perhaps TRBD2 as D (6 bases). CDR1 is SGHRS, CDR2 YFSETQ, per germline. Trimming took off 7 bases at V and 7 bases at J, with 18 bases between the two ends. This CDR3 spans 13 amino acids. The CDR3 loop reads CASGEEALGEQYF. The CDR3 DNA sequence: TGCGCCAGCGGGGAGGAGGCCCTGGGGGAGCAGTACTTC.

The chain uses TRBV7-6 and TRBJ2-7; D remains ambiguous. Trimming stripped 0 bases from V and 5 bases from J, with 14 bases between. The length of the CDR3 is 15 residues. Germline loops: CDR1 SGHVS, CDR2 FNYEAQ. DNA of the CDR3: TGTGCCAGCAGCTTAGCGCCGCTGAAAAAGAACGAGCAGTACTTC. Translation gives CASSLAPLKKNEQYF.

The gene calls are TRBV7-7 and TRBJ2-5; no definite D call. V was pared by 2 bases and J by 1 base, with 8 bases between. The CDR3 loop spans 14 amino acids. CDR1 is SSHAT, CDR2 FNYEAQ, per germline (reference sequence). The CDR3 protein is CASSLRLGQETQYF. For the CDR3, the DNA is TGTGCCAGCAGCTTACGACTGGGCCAAGAGACCCAGTACTTC. The full variable domain, its missing parts supplied by reference TRBV7-7 and TRBJ2-5, is GAGVSQSPRYKVTKRGQDVTLRCDPISSHATLYWYQQALGQGPEFLTYFNYEAQPDKSGLPSDRFSAERPEGSISTLTIQRTEQRDSAMYRCASSLRLGQETQYFGPGTRLLVL.

The chain carries TRBV6-1 and TRBJ2-7; D might be TRBD2 (7 bases). V dropped 1 base and J dropped 4 bases, with 11 bases sitting between them. The CDR3 spans 14 residues. In germline, CDR1 is MNHNS, CDR2 SASEGT. The CDR3 bases are TGTGCCAGCAGTGAAGTGGGGGGGCGTTACGAGCAGTACTTC. This translates into CASSEVGGRYEQYF.

This rearrangement joins TRBV5-4 to TRBJ2-1; TRBD2 agrees at 14 bases. This CDR3 spans 15 amino acids. Germline CDR1 and CDR2: SGHNT and YYREEE (reference sequence). The ends lost 4 bases at V and 9 bases at J; junction bases unmatched: 6. The DNA for the CDR3 is TGTGCCAGCAGCCCGGGACTAGCGGGAGTGCCTGAGCAGTTCTTC. Its translation: CASSPGLAGVPEQFF.

V is TRBV10-3 and J is TRBJ2-2; TRBD2 aligns across 9 bases. The ends lost 3 bases at V and 5 bases at J; junction bases unmatched: 1. This CDR3 region has 14 residues. Germline values: CDR1 ENHRY, CDR2 SYGVKD. The CDR3 sequence is CAISEAGGTGELFF. CDR3 bases: TGTGCCATCAGTGAAGCGGGGGGAACCGGGGAGCTGTTTTTT.

Notes on this clone: Other DNA sequences of this sample code for an identical CDR3. V gene TRBV9 combines with J gene TRBJ2-2; tentatively, D is TRBD1 (5 bases). The germline V gene encodes CDR1 SGDLS and CDR2 YYNGEE. CDR3 length equals 13 residues. Trimming left V 0 bases short and J 6 bases short, with 6 bases between. CDR3 coding DNA: TGTGCCAGCAGCGTAGGGGGCGCCGGGGAGCTGTTTTTT. Protein product: CASSVGGAGELFF.

The V call is TRBV6-6, the J call TRBJ2-1; tentatively, D is TRBD2 (5 bases). Germline V lookup: CDR1 MNHNY, CDR2 SVGAGI (reference sequence). V lost 0 bases and J 5 bases, leaving 11 bases between the germline ends. The CDR3 has 15 amino acids. CDR3 sequence reads: CASSYSSKTNNEQFF. The CDR3 bases are TGTGCCAGCAGTTACTCTAGCAAGACTAACAATGAGCAGTTCTTC.

This sequence joins TRBV7-6 and TRBJ1-5; 7 nucleotides align to TRBD1. V lost 1 base to trimming and J lost 3 bases; unmatched junction nucleotides: 3. CDR1 and CDR2 (germline): SGHVS, FNYEAQ. CDR3 size: 15 residues. CDR3 nucleotide sequence: TGTGCCAGCAGCTTAGGGACAGGACTCAATCAGCCCCAGCATTTT. Residues: CASSLGTGLNQPQHF.

The gene calls are TRBV5-1 and TRBJ2-7, with TRBD1 matching 9 bases. Trimming at V came to 6 bases and at J to 4 bases, leaving 11 bases not matched to a gene. The length of the CDR3 is 15 residues. Germline V gene data show CDR1 as SGHRS and CDR2 as YFSETQ. The CDR3 bases are TGCGCCAGCACGATCGGGGGGACAGGGCGGTACGAGCAGTACTTC. It encodes CASTIGGTGRYEQYF.